The 18 T cell receptor beta chains listed next were all sequenced from one sample in a study of cytomegalovirus exposure and HLA in healthy donors. The PCR had 60 Vbeta and 13 Jbeta primers. The method was immunoSEQ multiplex PCR; TCRdb's version includes in-frame clones alone and lacks a portion of them. The profile covers 150,000 to 200,000 clones, with roughly 77% appearing a single time and 1.6% taken by the ten largest. Sequenced sample: PBMCs. These receptor sequences come from a woman aged 50 to 65 in good health and CMV-seronegative.

A word on this clone: One end of the junction does not line up with germline, which may come from a read error. This chain joins TRBV29-1 and TRBJ2-1; tentative D call: TRBD2 (5 bases). This CDR3 has 10 amino acids. The V gene's germline CDR1 is SQVTM and CDR2 ANQGSEA. For the CDR3, the DNA is TGCACCGTTGGAGGAAATGAGCAGTTCTTC. Translation: CTVGGNEQFF.

CDR3 sequence: CASSLELQGVTYGYTF. CDR3 coding DNA: TGTGCCAGCAGCTTGGAACTACAGGGGGTTACCTATGGCTACACCTTC. The rearrangement uses TRBV5-6 and TRBJ1-2, with TRBD1 matching over 8 bases. With V trimmed by 0 bases and J by 4 bases, 8 bases remained unmatched. In germline, CDR1 is SGHDT, CDR2 YYEEEE. CDR3 size: 16 residues. The complete variable domain, with remaining parts taken from reference TRBV5-6 and TRBJ1-2, reads DAGVTQSPTHLIKTRGQQVTLRCSPKSGHDTVSWYQQALGQGPQFIFQYYEEEERQRGNFPDRFSGHQFPNYSSELNVNALLLGDSALYLCASSLELQGVTYGYTFGSGTRLTVV.

The rearrangement joins TRBV7-9 to TRBJ1-2; perhaps TRBD1 as D (6 bases). Trimming took 5 bases from V and 1 from J, leaving 23 bases between them. CDR1 and CDR2 (germline): SEHNR, FQNEAQ (reference sequence). The CDR3 runs to 18 residues. The CDR3 spells CASSPVRGLSTINYGYTF. Here the CDR3 DNA reads TGTGCCAGCAGCCCAGTCAGGGGCCTCTCCACAATTAACTATGGCTACACCTTC.

The chain joins TRBV7-9 to TRBJ1-1; TRBD1 might be the D (5 bases). The CDR3 sequence is 14 residues long. The germline V gene encodes CDR1 SEHNR and CDR2 FQNEAQ (reference sequence). Trimming took off 1 base at V and 11 bases at J, with 17 bases between the two ends. For the CDR3, the DNA is TGTGCCAGCAGCTTAGGGGGCAGCGAGGATCTGGCTTTCTTT. It specifies CASSLGGSEDLAFF.

The genes are TRBV6-5 and TRBJ1-1, with D possibly being TRBD1 (5 bases). Germline V gene data show CDR1 as MNHEY and CDR2 as SVGAGI. This CDR3 has 14 residues. V was pared by 6 bases and J by 2 bases, with 13 bases between. In DNA, the CDR3 is TGTGCCAGCAGATTCCGACAGATTAACACTGAAGCTTTCTTT. It is translated as CASRFRQINTEAFF.

The V call is TRBV7-2, the J call TRBJ2-7; the D gene is possibly TRBD2 (5 bases). The CDR3 is made up of 17 amino acids. The V end lost 8 bases, the J end lost 2 bases, and 25 bases lay between the germline ends. CDR1 and CDR2 from the germline V gene are SGHTA and FQGNSA. The CDR3 DNA follows: TGTGCCAGCTCCCCTTGGGTTGGGAGTCCCTCAACCTACGAGCAGTACTTC. It encodes CASSPWVGSPSTYEQYF.

The CDR3 DNA is TGTGCCAGCAGCTCCCACCTCGGGACAGCGAACACCGGGGAGCTGTTTTTT. It codes for CASSSHLGTANTGELFF. The genes are TRBV7-9 and TRBJ2-2; 7 bases fit TRBD1. With V trimmed by 4 bases and J by 0 bases, 8 bases remained unmatched. This CDR3 has 17 amino acids. The germline gives CDR1 SEHNR, CDR2 FQNEAQ (reference sequence).

The chain carries TRBV6-5 and TRBJ1-2; unclear D gene. Germline loops: CDR1 MNHEY, CDR2 SVGAGI. V lost 4 bases and J lost 8, with 11 bases in between. This CDR3 is 12 amino acids long. CDR3 amino acids: CASSFNSGGYTF. The CDR3 DNA is TGTGCCAGCAGTTTTAACAGCGGCGGCTACACCTTC.

The chain has TRBV4-1 and TRBJ2-3, with 8 positions matching TRBD2. Losses at the gene ends were 3 bases for V and 2 bases for J; bases not matched to a gene: 13. This CDR3 region has 18 residues. Per the germline V gene, CDR1 is MGHRA and CDR2 is YSYEKL. DNA for the CDR3: TGCGCCAGCAGCCAGAGTGCCATAGCGGGATTTTACACAGATACGCAGTATTTT. Residues: CASSQSAIAGFYTDTQYF.

The table lists this clone with a count of one. The V and J genes are TRBV5-4 and TRBJ2-7; 8 bases map to TRBD1. From germline, CDR1 is SGHNT and CDR2 YYREEE (reference sequence). The CDR3 has 14 residues. The ends lost 4 bases at V and 5 bases at J; junction bases unmatched: 8. CDR3 region: CASSPGQGANEQYF. CDR3 DNA sequence: TGTGCCAGCAGCCCCGGACAGGGAGCTAACGAGCAGTACTTC.

The chain recombines TRBV4-1 with TRBJ1-2; 8 bases are a match to TRBD1. The CDR3 has 20 amino acids. The V gene end was trimmed by 0 bases and the J gene end by 6 bases; junction bases not matched to a gene: 21. The V gene's germline CDR1 is MGHRA and CDR2 YSYEKL. In nucleotides, the CDR3 is TGCGCCAGCAGCCAAGATAGTGGGGTCGGCACAGGGGGAAAAGGTGATGGCTACACCTTC. Translating it yields CASSQDSGVGTGGKGDGYTF.

As DNA, the CDR3 is TGTGCCAGCAGTTCTCCGGGACAGGGCGAGGATTCACCCCTCCACTTT. Encoded protein: CASSSPGQGEDSPLHF. J is TRBJ1-6 and V is TRBV27; 9 nucleotides line up with TRBD1. Per the germline V gene, CDR1 is MNHEY and CDR2 is SMNVEV (reference sequence). V shed 4 bases, J shed 8 bases, and the junction held 9 bases outside the gene matches. The CDR3 spans 16 residues.

The V and J genes are TRBV28 and TRBJ1-5; the match to TRBD1 covers 9 bases. V lost 1 base, J lost 3 bases, and 7 bases stayed unmatched. Germline assignment: CDR1 MDHEN and CDR2 SYDVKM. The CDR3 is 17 amino acids. As DNA, the CDR3 is TGTGCCAGCAGTTTATTGGACAGGGGTTTTAACAATCAGCCCCAGCATTTT. Residues: CASSLLDRGFNNQPQHF.

The V and J genes are TRBV6-5 and TRBJ1-2, with 8 bases lining up with TRBD1. The CDR3 totals 13 residues. After removal of 3 bases from V and 8 bases from J, the junction contained 5 bases not matched to a gene. CDR1 is MNHEY and CDR2 is SVGAGI in the germline V gene. DNA of the CDR3: TGTGCCAGCAGTTATCGACAGGGGTACGGCTACACCTTC. Encoded protein: CASSYRQGYGYTF.

The chain is built from TRBV5-1 and TRBJ2-1, with 8 nucleotides matching TRBD1. The CDR3 length is 15 residues. V lost 4 bases to trimming and J lost 1 base; unmatched junction nucleotides: 4. The germline V gene encodes CDR1 SGHRS and CDR2 YFSETQ. CDR3 coding DNA: TGCGCCAGCAGCGACCGACAGGGGTCCTACAATGAGCAGTTCTTC. This sequence encodes CASSDRQGSYNEQFF.

The CDR3 sequence is CASSQNLGGRTDTQYF. The CDR3 nucleotides read TGCGCCAGCAGCCAAAACTTGGGCGGGAGAACAGATACGCAGTATTTT. V gene TRBV4-3 combines with J gene TRBJ2-3; 7 nucleotides match TRBD2. V dropped 2 bases and J dropped 3; count of bases not matched to a gene: 8. Germline V gene sequence: CDR1 LGHNA, CDR2 YSLEER. This CDR3 spans 16 amino acids.

The V gene is TRBV2, the J gene TRBJ2-7, with TRBD2 matching 9 bases. This CDR3 is 15 amino acids long. The V gene's germline CDR1 is SNHLY and CDR2 FYNNEI. With V trimmed by 6 bases and J by 0 bases, 6 bases remained unmatched. The CDR3 DNA sequence: TGTGCCAGCAGCGAGGATAGCGGGAGCTCCTACGAGCAGTACTTC. The encoded protein is CASSEDSGSSYEQYF.

The chain combines TRBV7-2 with TRBJ2-1; tentative D call: TRBD2 (8 bases). The CDR3 covers 17 residues. Trimming took off 6 bases at V and 9 bases at J, with 27 bases between the two ends. CDR1 and CDR2 from the germline V gene are SGHTA and FQGNSA. Here the CDR3 reads CASSSQGGAGGVGEQFF. CDR3 bases: TGTGCCAGCAGTTCCCAGGGGGGGGCCGGGGGGGTCGGTGAGCAGTTCTTC. The full variable domain, with the rest looked up from reference TRBV7-2 and TRBJ2-1, is GAGVSQSPSNKVTEKGKDVELRCDPISGHTALYWYRQSLGQGLEFLIYFQGNSAPDKSGLPSDRFSAERTGGSVSTLTIQRTQQEDSAVYLCASSSQGGAGGVGEQFFGPGTRLTVL.